The 5 T cell receptor beta chains below all came from one sample that was sequenced in a study of T cell responses to AZD1222 COVID-19 vaccine. TCRdb's table, derived via immunoSEQ multiplex PCR, lists solely in-frame clones and lacks some. The sample includes some 110,000 clones, 86% of them seen just once. This material consisted of peripheral blood, taken 28 days after the second AZD1222 dose. Source of these receptors: an adult who received the AZD1222 COVID-19 vaccine.

The J gene is TRBJ2-2, the V gene TRBV14, with 10 bases identical to TRBD2. The CDR3 consists of 18 residues. V shed 1 base and J 5 bases; nucleotides not matched to a gene: 10. Germline V gives CDR1 SGHDN, CDR2 FVKESK. CDR3 sequence reads: CASSQVILEAGGTGELFF. The CDR3 region has the DNA TGTGCCAGCAGCCAAGTTATCCTGGAAGCGGGAGGGACCGGGGAGCTGTTTTTT.

J is TRBJ2-7 and V is TRBV5-4, with D tentatively TRBD1 or TRBD2 (7 bases each). The ends were cut back, 0 bases at V and 4 bases at J, with 11 bases in the middle. Germline CDR1 and CDR2: SGHNT and YYREEE (reference sequence). This CDR3 spans 14 amino acids. In nucleotides, the CDR3 is TGTGCCAGCAGCTTGGGCAGGGGGGGGTACGAGCAGTACTTC. It translates to CASSLGRGGYEQYF.

The chain uses TRBV29-1 and TRBJ2-1, with no clear D. Germline values: CDR1 SQVTM, CDR2 ANQGSEA. The CDR3 runs 14 residues. Trimming shortened V by 3 bases and J by 1 base, and 10 bases separated the two germline ends. In DNA, the CDR3 is TGCAGCGTTGAGCTGGCGGATTCCTACAATGAGCAGTTCTTC. It codes for CSVELADSYNEQFF.

This chain uses TRBV7-3 with TRBJ2-7, with 12 bases fitting TRBD1. Looked up from germline, CDR1 is SGHTA and CDR2 is FQGTGA. The CDR3 is 18 residues long. After removal of 6 bases from V and 9 bases from J, the junction contained 21 bases not matched to a gene. The CDR3 DNA reads as TGTGCCAGCAGATTATTGGACAAACCGGGACAGGGGGCAAGAGTGCAGTACTTC. This sequence encodes CASRLLDKPGQGARVQYF.

A few counts support this clone. The J gene is TRBJ2-1, the V gene TRBV29-1; TRBD1 or TRBD2 may be the D gene (5 bases each). This CDR3 contains 17 residues. V was trimmed by 1 base and J by 0 bases, leaving 16 bases between them. Germline CDR1 and CDR2: SQVTM and ANQGSEA. The CDR3 region has the DNA TGCAGCGTTGAAGGGGAAGTTGGGACGGGCTCCTACAATGAGCAGTTCTTC. This encodes CSVEGEVGTGSYNEQFF.